Here is one T cell receptor beta chain with its context. Germline lookup yields CDR1 MNHNS and CDR2 SASEGT. Losses at the gene ends were 3 bases for V and 7 bases for J; bases not matched to a gene: 7. The CDR3 runs 15 residues. Generated by immunoSEQ multiplex PCR, the TCRdb table keeps only in-frame clones and is missing some. The sample records more than 15,000 clones, roughly nine tenths being singletons. The data stem from a study of monozygotic twins with cystic fibrosis. Specimen: blood. The receptor comes from a girl aged 2-10 years with cystic fibrosis. This chain connects TRBV6-1 to TRBJ1-5; 9 bases are a match to TRBD1. The CDR3 DNA reads as TGTGCCAGCAGTGACCTACAGGGGGCAGGGCAGCCCCAGCATTTT. This encodes CASSDLQGAGQPQHF.